A single sample gave rise to the 25 T cell receptor beta chains below, sequenced in a study of neurological immune-mediated disorders. TCRdb re-analysed the 5' RACE reads in MiXCR, keeping a single row per CDR3 protein. This table has about 45,000 distinct CDR3 sequences, around an eighth appearing once. Time point: longitudinal time-point 3. Sequencing input: PBMCs. These receptors were taken from a man aged 30-40 years in good health.

There are many counts of this clonotype. This chain connects TRBV7-8 to TRBJ2-1, with no clear D. The CDR3 consists of 15 residues. From germline, CDR1 is SGHVS and CDR2 FQNEAQ. V was cut by 4 bases and J by 0 bases, with 10 bases left in between. CDR3 DNA: TGTGCCAGCAGCTCGGACGGAAGCTCCTACAATGAGCAGTTCTTC. This encodes CASSSDGSSYNEQFF.

This clonotype was seen at least ten times. The chain recombines TRBV20-1 with TRBJ1-2; D perhaps matches TRBD1 (6 bases). V was pared by 6 bases and J by 6 bases, with 26 bases between. Germline CDR1 and CDR2: DFQATT and SNEGSKA (reference sequence). This CDR3 is built from 16 residues. The CDR3 sequence: CSARSGGTSGIDGYTF. The DNA for the CDR3 is TGCAGTGCCCGCAGTGGGGGCACTTCGGGTATAGATGGCTACACCTTC.

This clonotype was observed at least ten times. The CDR3 sequence is CASSAGTSGTDTQYF. In nucleotides, the CDR3 is TGTGCCAGCAGTGCCGGGACTAGCGGGACAGATACGCAGTATTTT. This chain connects TRBV6-4 to TRBJ2-3; 12 nucleotides agree with TRBD2. Germline V gene lookup returns CDR1 MRHNA and CDR2 SNTAGT. J gave up 3 bases and V 4 bases, and 2 bases lay outside the gene matches. The CDR3 consists of 15 residues.

This clonotype was counted many times. The V gene is TRBV20-1, the J gene TRBJ2-3, with 12 nucleotides matching TRBD2. V was clipped by 3 bases and J by 0 bases; unmatched bases: 13. This CDR3 is built from 19 residues. CDR1 is DFQATT, CDR2 SNEGSKA, per germline (reference sequence). This CDR3 is CSARDLTSGRGWSTDTQYF. Here the CDR3 DNA reads TGCAGTGCTAGGGACCTGACTAGCGGGAGAGGGTGGAGCACAGATACGCAGTATTTT.

A few counts support this clonotype. This rearrangement joins TRBV12-3 or TRBV12-4 to TRBJ2-1; 12 nucleotides match TRBD1. CDR3 length: 14 residues. Trimming removed 7 bases from V and 11 bases from J; junction bases left unmatched: 9. Here the CDR3 DNA reads TGTGCCAGCAAACCGGGACAGGGGGCCGCCCAGCAGTTCTTC. As protein: CASKPGQGAAQQFF.

The sample holds many counts of this clonotype. The chain links TRBV28 to TRBJ1-2; no definite D call. CDR3 length equals 13 residues. Germline V gene sequence: CDR1 MDHEN, CDR2 SYDVKM. Trimming shortened V by 6 bases and J by 4 bases, and 12 bases separated the two germline ends. Written as DNA, the CDR3 is TGTGCCAGCAGCCTCCAGATCGGCTATGGCTACACCTTC. As protein: CASSLQIGYGYTF.

This clonotype showed up just a few times. The gene calls are TRBV19 and TRBJ2-1, with D perhaps matching TRBD1 (5 bases). V lost 5 bases to trimming and J lost 4 bases, with 18 bases between them. This CDR3 has 16 amino acids. Per the germline V gene, CDR1 is LNHDA and CDR2 is SQIVND (reference sequence). CDR3 sequence (DNA): TGTGCCAGTAGTCAGTTGGGGCGCGGACCGTACAATGAGCAGTTCTTC. As protein: CASSQLGRGPYNEQFF.

The sample holds a few counts of this clonotype. This sequence joins TRBV14 and TRBJ1-2, with D unclear. The germline gives CDR1 SGHDN, CDR2 FVKESK. The CDR3 covers 12 residues. V was trimmed by 0 bases and J by 4 bases, leaving 3 bases between them. In DNA, the CDR3 is TGTGCCAGCAGCCAAGATGTCTATGGCTACACCTTC. It yields the protein CASSQDVYGYTF.

Ten or more counts support this clonotype. J is TRBJ1-2 and V is TRBV29-1, with D tentatively TRBD1 (6 bases). Germline V CDR1 and CDR2: SQVTM, ANQGSEA. The CDR3 extends over 12 amino acids. The ends were cut back, 7 bases at V and 5 bases at J, with 14 bases in the middle. CDR3 nucleotides: TGCAGCGCCCTGAGGGGGGAGTATGGCTACACCTTC. It is translated as CSALRGEYGYTF.

This clonotype came up many times. The chain uses TRBV5-1 and TRBJ2-1; possibly TRBD2 for D (6 bases). Trimming took off 0 bases at V and 0 bases at J, with 10 bases between the two ends. The CDR3 is 16 amino acids. Germline assignment: CDR1 SGHRS and CDR2 YFSETQ. CDR3 nucleotides: TGCGCCAGCAGCTTGGCCGCGGGGAGCTCCTACAATGAGCAGTTCTTC. It translates to CASSLAAGSSYNEQFF.

This clonotype was seen ten or more times. The rearrangement uses TRBV6-5 and TRBJ1-1; perhaps TRBD1 as D (6 bases). V lost 7 bases, J lost 2 bases, and 14 bases lay in between. Germline V lookup: CDR1 MNHEY, CDR2 SVGAGI. This CDR3 region has 14 residues. CDR3 amino acids: CASTTTGSNTEAFF. CDR3 nucleotides: TGTGCCAGCACTACTACAGGGTCTAACACTGAAGCTTTCTTT.

The table lists this clonotype with many counts. The rearrangement uses TRBV6-5 and TRBJ2-3, with D possibly TRBD1 on 6 matching bases. Germline V gene sequence: CDR1 MNHEY, CDR2 SVGAGI. Trimming took 4 bases from V and 3 from J, leaving 11 bases between them. The CDR3 has 14 amino acids. DNA of the CDR3: TGTGCCAGCAGTTTTAAAGGGGGTACAGATACGCAGTATTTT. Translated, it gives CASSFKGGTDTQYF.

This clonotype was seen at least ten times. The CDR3 is CASSETGTGELFF. CDR3 sequence (DNA): TGTGCCAGCAGTGAGACTGGCACCGGGGAGCTGTTTTTT. The chain has TRBV6-1 and TRBJ2-2; D gene uncertain. Germline loops: CDR1 MNHNS, CDR2 SASEGT. The CDR3 covers 13 residues. Trimming cost V 3 bases and J 4 bases, with 6 bases left between them.

Notes on this clonotype: An end of the junction does not agree with germline; a read error may underlie this. V gene TRBV5-1 combines with J gene TRBJ2-3, with D hard to call. This CDR3 spans 14 amino acids. Per the germline V gene, CDR1 is SGHRS and CDR2 is YFSETQ. The chain's CDR3 is CTSNPPSIGDTQYF. CDR3 nucleotide sequence: TGCACCAGCAATCCCCCATCCATAGGAGATACGCAGTATTTT.

This clonotype showed up just a few times. The J gene is TRBJ1-4, the V gene TRBV6-5; tentatively, D is TRBD1 (5 bases). From germline, CDR1 is MNHEY and CDR2 SVGAGI. Between the trimmed V and J ends, which lost 5 bases and 4 bases, there was a span of 20 bases. The CDR3 runs to 17 residues. The CDR3, as DNA: TGTGCCAGCAGTAAATCGATGGGGGACCGAAGTAATGAAAAACTGTTTTTT. It translates to CASSKSMGDRSNEKLFF.

The chain recombines TRBV28 with TRBJ2-7, with 7 bases lining up with TRBD2. The CDR3 has 12 amino acids. Trimming at V came to 6 bases and at J to 4 bases, leaving 3 bases not matched to a gene. Germline V gene lookup returns CDR1 MDHEN and CDR2 SYDVKM. The DNA for the CDR3 is TGTGCCAGCAGCCCCGGGAGGTACGAGCAGTACTTC. It encodes CASSPGRYEQYF.

As for this clonotype: Germline is not matched at one junction end, which may reflect a read error. V gene TRBV20-1 combines with J gene TRBJ2-1; D is possibly TRBD2 (6 bases). In germline, CDR1 is DFQATT, CDR2 SNEGSKA (reference sequence). The CDR3 has 14 residues. CDR3 amino acids: CSAEPNFPDGGSLF. Written as DNA, the CDR3 is TGCAGTGCTGAACCTAACTTTCCGGACGGGGGTTCGCTCTTC.

This clonotype came up many times. The V and J genes are TRBV7-2 and TRBJ2-7, with 10 bases aligning to TRBD2. The CDR3 is 14 amino acids. J was trimmed by 3 bases and V by 4 bases; bases with no gene match: 3. Germline V lookup: CDR1 SGHTA, CDR2 FQGNSA. In DNA form, the CDR3 reads TGTGCCAGCAGCTCAGCGGGAGGGCTCTACGAGCAGTACTTC. Translating gives CASSSAGGLYEQYF.

This clonotype was recorded at least ten times. The chain employs TRBV11-2 and TRBJ2-3, with D maybe TRBD2 (5 bases). Germline-derived CDR1 and CDR2 are SGHAT and FQNNGV. The V gene lost 1 base and the J gene lost 6 bases, with 14 bases spanning the gap. The CDR3 has 15 amino acids. The CDR3 DNA follows: TGTGCCAGCAGCTTAGGGAGGCAGGAAGGGGATACGCAGTATTTT. This sequence encodes CASSLGRQEGDTQYF. Complete variable domain (other parts from reference TRBV11-2 and TRBJ2-3): EAGVAQSPRYKIIEKRQSVAFWCNPISGHATLYWYQQILGQGPKLLIQFQNNGVVDDSQLPKDRFSAERLKGVDSTLKIQPAKLEDSAVYLCASSLGRQEGDTQYFGPGTRLTVL.

Details on this clonotype: Since the CDR3 does not end with the conserved phenylalanine or tryptophan, this likely comes from a read error. The chain links TRBV12-3 or TRBV12-4 to TRBJ2-4, with unresolved D. This CDR3 spans 15 amino acids. CDR3 nucleotides: TGTGCCAGCGGTTTGGCGCCGGGTCTCAAAAACATTCAGTACGTC. As protein: CASGLAPGLKNIQYV.

The genes are TRBV5-6 and TRBJ2-7; D call uncertain. Deletions cut 1 base from V and 4 bases from J, with 12 bases between. Germline assignment: CDR1 SGHDT and CDR2 YYEEEE. CDR3 length equals 14 residues. CDR3 nucleotide sequence: TGTGCCAGCAGCTTGCATGGCGGACCTTACGAGCAGTACTTC. It is translated as CASSLHGGPYEQYF.

As for this clonotype: Since the CDR3 does not end with the conserved phenylalanine or tryptophan, this likely comes from a read error. The chain recombines TRBV3-1 with TRBJ2-3; D unclear. The germline CDR1 and CDR2 sequences are LGHDT and YNNKEL (reference sequence). The CDR3 extends over 14 amino acids. The CDR3 DNA is TGTGCCAGCAGCCAACCACCCAGCACAGACACGCAGTATTCT. It specifies CASSQPPSTDTQYS.

This clonotype was recorded many times. This sequence joins TRBV18 and TRBJ2-7, with D tentatively TRBD2 (6 bases). Germline V lookup: CDR1 KGHSH, CDR2 LQKENI. This CDR3 has 16 amino acids. V shed 0 bases and J shed 3 bases, with 15 bases lying between them. CDR3 sequence reads: CASSPPSGRDLYEQYF. CDR3 sequence (DNA): TGTGCCAGCTCACCACCAAGCGGGCGAGACCTCTACGAGCAGTACTTC.

By share of the sample, this clonotype is medium-sized. The V and J genes are TRBV12-3 or TRBV12-4 and TRBJ1-5; TRBD1 matches at 12 bases. The J segment lost 7 bases and the V segment lost 5 bases, leaving 9 bases of the junction unmatched. The CDR3 is 16 amino acids. Here the CDR3 reads CASSAGTGGARQPQHF. The CDR3 nucleotides are TGTGCCAGCAGTGCCGGGACAGGGGGCGCGAGACAGCCCCAGCATTTT.

J is TRBJ1-4 and V is TRBV29-1, with 11 positions matching TRBD1. The CDR3 has 13 amino acids. Germline CDR1 and CDR2: SQVTM and ANQGSEA. Germline trimming cut 7 bases from V and 8 bases from J; bases unmatched to any gene: 6. The CDR3 region has the DNA TGCAGCGGAGGGACAGGGGGAGGAGAAAAACTGTTTTTT. Its translation: CSGGTGGGEKLFF.